This T cell receptor (beta chain) was identified in a study of shared clonotypes between healthy human individuals. The CDR3 has 11 residues. Germline V gives CDR1 SQVTM, CDR2 ANQGSEA. Libraries were prepared by immunoSEQ multiplex PCR; TCRdb keeps only in-frame clonotypes and omits some of them. The data hold a few million clones, with 93% observed a single time. The receptor comes from a man between 18 and 29 years old in good health. Some clones in this sample may be carry-over from other donors' samples. This chain uses TRBV29-1 with TRBJ2-5; D not certain. The DNA end lines up better with TRBJ2-7; the J call may be wrong. The sequenced sample consisted of naive CD4+ T cells from PBMCs. Subset noted: CD45RA+ positively selected. CDR3 DNA sequence: TGCAGCGCTACCCGAGGATACGAGCAGTACTTC. The encoded protein is CSATRGYEQYF.